This TCR beta chain was obtained from a study of blood T cell repertoires in COVID-19. Study summary: The cDNA or gDNA used as material had been derived from T cells, B-cell-depleted T cells, or PBMCs.

In the authors' methods: It was from reference gene primer amplification that nucleated cell counts were estimated. Sequencing was performed with immunoSEQ multiplex PCR; in TCRdb, only in-frame clones are kept and a portion is missing. V, J and clone size were drawn from that table, and D and trimming were deduced from the DNA. The top ten clones hold 7% to 8% of a sample with around 19,000 clones, 80% to 90% of them seen once. Per germline, CDR1 LGHDT and CDR2 YNNKEL (reference sequence). V dropped 7 bases and J dropped 9; count of bases not matched to a gene: 10. The CDR3 consists of 14 residues. The chain carries TRBV3-1 (or the pseudogene TRBV3-2) and TRBJ1-2; 11 bases are shared with TRBD1. The material sequenced was peripheral blood. The sequence derives from a woman aged 55-70 years with active COVID-19. The CDR3 region is CASTLGQGVLRYTF. CDR3 sequence (DNA): TGTGCCAGCACACTGGGACAGGGGGTCCTCCGCTACACCTTC.